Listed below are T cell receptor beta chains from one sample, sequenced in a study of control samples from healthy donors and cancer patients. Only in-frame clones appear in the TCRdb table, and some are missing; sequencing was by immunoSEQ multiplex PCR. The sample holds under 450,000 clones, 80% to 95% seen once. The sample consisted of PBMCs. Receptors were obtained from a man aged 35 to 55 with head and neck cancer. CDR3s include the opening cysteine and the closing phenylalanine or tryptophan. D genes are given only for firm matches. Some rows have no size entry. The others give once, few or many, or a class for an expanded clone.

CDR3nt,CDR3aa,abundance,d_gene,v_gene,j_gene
TGCAGCGTGGGGGCGGGAGGGCCACAGTACAATGAGCAGTTCTTC,CSVGAGGPQYNEQFF,NA,TRBD2,TRBV29-1,TRBJ2-1
TGTGCCAGCAGCTCCCCGGGACTGATGAACACTGAAGCTTTCTTT,CASSSPGLMNTEAFF,NA,NA,TRBV7-6,TRBJ1-1
TGTGCCACCAGCAGAGAGCGGCTAGGTCAGCCCCAGCATTTT,CATSRERLGQPQHF,NA,NA,TRBV15,TRBJ1-5
TGTGCCAGCAGCGTAGGGGGGAACCGAGAGACCCAGTACTTC,CASSVGGNRETQYF,NA,NA,TRBV9,TRBJ2-5
TGTGCCAGCAGCTTGGCCCCAACAGGGGCAACTAATGAAAAACTGTTTTTT,CASSLAPTGATNEKLFF,few,TRBD1,TRBV5-5,TRBJ1-4
TGTGCCAGCAGTTTTTCAGTGGTCACTGAAGCTTTCTTT,CASSFSVVTEAFF,NA,NA,TRBV27,TRBJ1-1
TGTGCCAGCAGCTTAGGTCGCGGGGGGCCAGTAGATACGCAGTATTTT,CASSLGRGGPVDTQYF,NA,TRBD2,TRBV11-3,TRBJ2-3
TGTGCCAGCAGCTTTCAGGACCAAGAGACCCAGTACTTC,CASSFQDQETQYF,NA,NA,TRBV11-1,TRBJ2-5
TGTGCCAGCAGCCAAGATCGATTTTTGGGTACTATTCGGCAGTTCTTC,CASSQDRFLGTIRQFF,NA,NA,TRBV3-1/TRBV3-2,TRBJ2-1
TGTGCCAGCAGGAAGGGGGGTCAAGAGACCCAGTACTTC,CASRKGGQETQYF,once,NA,TRBV7-2,TRBJ2-5
TGTGCCAGCAGCTTAGGGTCCGGGTTCGAGCAGTACTTC,CASSLGSGFEQYF,NA,NA,TRBV11-2,TRBJ2-7
TGTGCCAGCAGCTCAGGACAGGGGTTTCTGTACGAGCAGTACTTC,CASSSGQGFLYEQYF,NA,TRBD1,TRBV9,TRBJ2-7
TGTGCCAGCAGTTACCGGATTAGCGGGGGCCACGAGCAGTACTTC,CASSYRISGGHEQYF,once,TRBD2,TRBV6-2/TRBV6-3,TRBJ2-7
TGTGCCAGCAGTTCCCAGTGGGGGGTTAATGAAAAACTGTTTTTT,CASSSQWGVNEKLFF,NA,NA,TRBV27,TRBJ1-4
TGTGCCAGCAGTGCAGGGACAGGACTTTCACCCCTCCACTTT,CASSAGTGLSPLHF,NA,TRBD1,TRBV28,TRBJ1-6
TGTGCCAGCAGCGTAGCGGGGCTCACACGCACAGATACGCAGTATTTT,CASSVAGLTRTDTQYF,NA,NA,TRBV9,TRBJ2-3
TGTGCCAGCAGCGACAGGGCCGGGGCCAACGTCCTGACTTTC,CASSDRAGANVLTF,NA,NA,TRBV9,TRBJ2-6
TGTGCCAGCTATAGGGTGGGCTATGGCTACACCTTC,CASYRVGYGYTF,NA,NA,TRBV25-1,TRBJ1-2
TGTGCCAGCAGCTTGGGTGACAGGGGGCCTTTTGGGGCCAACGTCCTGACTTTC,CASSLGDRGPFGANVLTF,NA,TRBD1,TRBV7-9,TRBJ2-6
TGTGCCAGTAGTGTCAGGGATAGCAATCAGCCCCAGCATTTT,CASSVRDSNQPQHF,NA,NA,TRBV19,TRBJ1-5
TGTGCCAGCTCCCAATCTCAGGGTTTCTCGTTTCAGCCCCAGCATTTT,CASSQSQGFSFQPQHF,NA,NA,TRBV18,TRBJ1-5
TGTGCCATCAGTGAGCCCGACAGGAGGCCTGAAGCTTTCTTT,CAISEPDRRPEAFF,NA,NA,TRBV10-3,TRBJ1-1
TGTGCCAGCAGCCATTACCTAGCGGGGAGGGATACGCAGTATTTT,CASSHYLAGRDTQYF,NA,TRBD2,TRBV3-1/TRBV3-2,TRBJ2-3
TGCGCCAGCAGCCAAGTGACAGGGGGCGCGTATGGCTACACCTTC,CASSQVTGGAYGYTF,NA,TRBD1,TRBV4-1,TRBJ1-2
TGTGCCAGCAGAGCCGGGTACGGAAACACTGAAGCTTTCTTT,CASRAGYGNTEAFF,few,NA,TRBV25-1,TRBJ1-1
TGTGCCAGCAGTCTAATCACCGGGGAGCTGTTTTTT,CASSLITGELFF,NA,NA,TRBV27,TRBJ2-2
TGTGCCAGCAGTTACCTCAGGGGAGAGACCCAGTACTTC,CASSYLRGETQYF,once,NA,TRBV6-2/TRBV6-3,TRBJ2-5
TGTGCCAGCAGTGAGGGGCCGGGAGGGCCAGATACGCAGTATTTT,CASSEGPGGPDTQYF,NA,TRBD2,TRBV6-4,TRBJ2-3
TGTGCCAGCAGCCTCCCCCCTGGGGAGCAGTACTTC,CASSLPPGEQYF,NA,NA,TRBV28,TRBJ2-7
TGTGCCAGCAGCATTGGACAGGGTGTCTATGGCTACACCTTC,CASSIGQGVYGYTF,NA,TRBD1,TRBV6-2/TRBV6-3,TRBJ1-2
TGTGCCAGCAGTTTAGTTTCGGTCTCCTATAATTCACCCCTCCACTTT,CASSLVSVSYNSPLHF,NA,NA,TRBV28,TRBJ1-6
TGTGCCAGCAGTTTGCAACTGAACTACGAGCAGTACTTC,CASSLQLNYEQYF,NA,NA,TRBV27,TRBJ2-7
TGTGCCAGCAGCCTGAGGGGGGCCTTCTTCACAGATACGCAGTATTTT,CASSLRGAFFTDTQYF,NA,NA,TRBV5-6,TRBJ2-3
TGTGCCAGCAGAAACTCTGGGGCAGGGGGGTACTATGGCTACACCTTC,CASRNSGAGGYYGYTF,NA,TRBD1,TRBV28,TRBJ1-2
TGTGCCAGCAGCGGAGTAGCGGGAGGTGAGAAGACCCAGTACTTC,CASSGVAGGEKTQYF,NA,TRBD2,TRBV5-5,TRBJ2-5
TGTGCCAGCAGCGTAGAGTCGACAGGCGGATATGGCTACACCTTC,CASSVESTGGYGYTF,NA,NA,TRBV9,TRBJ1-2
TGTGCCAGCAGCGCCGGGACGGCCACCTACGAGCAGTACTTC,CASSAGTATYEQYF,NA,NA,TRBV28,TRBJ2-7
TGTGCCAGCACGAAGGGACTGGAGTCCTACGAGCAGTACTTC,CASTKGLESYEQYF,NA,NA,TRBV7-3,TRBJ2-7
TGTGCCTGGAGGGATCAGCCAGGGGTGATGATCACCGGGGAGCTGTTTTTT,CAWRDQPGVMITGELFF,NA,NA,TRBV30,TRBJ2-2
TGTGCCAGCAGCCCGTCGCCCCTATGGCCCCAGCATTTT,CASSPSPLWPQHF,NA,NA,TRBV6-5,TRBJ1-5
TGCATTGGTGGGGAGGCTGATGGCTACACCTTC,CIGGEADGYTF,NA,NA,TRBV20-1,TRBJ1-2
TGTGCCAGCAGCCGTACAGGGAGGTCCTACAATGAGCAGTTCTTC,CASSRTGRSYNEQFF,NA,NA,TRBV6-2/TRBV6-3,TRBJ2-1